This is a list of T cell receptor beta chains from one sample in a study of T-cell memory formation after mild COVID-19. TCRdb re-called the 5' RACE reads through MiXCR, storing one row per CDR3 protein. The sample gives 40,000 to 55,000 distinct CDR3 sequences, roughly an eighth of which show up once; over 20% is in the top ten. The sequenced sample consisted of PBMCs or a T cell subset sorted from them (not recorded which). These receptors all stem from a young man who had mild COVID-19 (a few samples of this study predate the infection). Cell type and time point are not known. CDR3s include the opening cysteine and the closing phenylalanine or tryptophan. The order of the fields is CDR3 protein, CDR3 DNA, V gene, clone size, J gene, D gene. The D gene is left open where the match is weak. Expanded clones get a size class; other rows say once, few or many, or leave the size out.

CDR3 protein: CASSATGLRSYEQYF; CDR3 DNA: TGCGCCAGCAGCGCAACCGGGTTAAGGTCCTACGAGCAGTACTTC; V gene: TRBV5-1; clone size: many; J gene: TRBJ2-7; D gene: NA
CDR3 protein: CASSSRQGGGTDTQYF; CDR3 DNA: TGTGCCAGCAGCTCCCGACAGGGTGGTGGCACAGATACGCAGTATTTT; V gene: TRBV7-6; clone size: few; J gene: TRBJ2-3; D gene: TRBD1
CDR3 protein: CASSLKGLKDQPQHF; CDR3 DNA: TGTGCCAGCAGCTTAAAGGGGTTGAAAGATCAGCCCCAGCATTTT; V gene: TRBV11-2; clone size: NA; J gene: TRBJ1-5; D gene: NA
CDR3 protein: CASSLSGLLYEQYF; CDR3 DNA: TGTGCCAGCAGCCTCTCAGGGCTTCTCTACGAGCAGTACTTC; V gene: TRBV5-6; clone size: NA; J gene: TRBJ2-7; D gene: NA
CDR3 protein: CASSVGVGTQYF; CDR3 DNA: TGTGCCAGCAGCGTAGGAGTGGGGACCCAGTACTTC; V gene: TRBV9; clone size: few; J gene: TRBJ2-5; D gene: NA
CDR3 protein: CASSPPARTSYEQYF; CDR3 DNA: TGTGCCAGCTCACCACCGGCCAGGACGTCCTACGAGCAGTACTTC; V gene: TRBV18; clone size: few; J gene: TRBJ2-7; D gene: NA
CDR3 protein: CASSLNAAEGPLNIQYF; CDR3 DNA: TGTGCCAGCAGCTTAAACGCGGCAGAAGGGCCCCTAAACATTCAGTACTTC; V gene: TRBV7-3; clone size: NA; J gene: TRBJ2-4; D gene: NA
CDR3 protein: CASSHPGTQETQYF; CDR3 DNA: TGCGCCAGCAGCCATCCGGGAACCCAAGAGACCCAGTACTTC; V gene: TRBV4-1; clone size: NA; J gene: TRBJ2-5; D gene: NA
CDR3 protein: CSAKSGSRNTEAFF; CDR3 DNA: TGCAGTGCTAAATCAGGTTCCAGGAACACTGAAGCTTTCTTT; V gene: TRBV20-1; clone size: NA; J gene: TRBJ1-1; D gene: NA
CDR3 protein: CASSLSTDTQYF; CDR3 DNA: TGTGCCAGTAGTCTATCAACAGATACGCAGTATTTT; V gene: TRBV5-1; clone size: many; J gene: TRBJ2-3; D gene: NA
CDR3 protein: CASSLGNEQFF; CDR3 DNA: TGTGCCAGCAGCTTGGGCAATGAGCAGTTCTTC; V gene: TRBV7-9; clone size: medium-sized; J gene: TRBJ2-1; D gene: NA
CDR3 protein: CASMQGGLDSPLHF; CDR3 DNA: TGTGCCAGCATGCAGGGAGGGCTTGATTCACCCCTCCACTTT; V gene: TRBV6-5; clone size: many; J gene: TRBJ1-6; D gene: NA
CDR3 protein: CASSPGRDGQPQHF; CDR3 DNA: TGTGCCAGCAGCCCCGGACGGGACGGGCAGCCCCAGCATTTT; V gene: TRBV7-9; clone size: few; J gene: TRBJ1-5; D gene: NA
CDR3 protein: CASSLESRAVQPQHF; CDR3 DNA: TGTGCCAGCAGTTTAGAGTCGAGGGCGGTTCAGCCCCAGCATTTT; V gene: TRBV12-3/TRBV12-4; clone size: few; J gene: TRBJ1-5; D gene: NA
CDR3 protein: CASSIDGREQYF; CDR3 DNA: TGTGCCAGCAGCATCGACGGGAGGGAGCAGTACTTC; V gene: TRBV5-4; clone size: many; J gene: TRBJ2-7; D gene: TRBD2
CDR3 protein: CASSLMPQGNGELFF; CDR3 DNA: TGCGCCAGCAGCCTGATGCCACAGGGTAACGGGGAGCTGTTTTTT; V gene: TRBV5-1; clone size: NA; J gene: TRBJ2-2; D gene: NA
CDR3 protein: CASSVDSGGNQPQHF; CDR3 DNA: TGTGCCAGCAGTGTGGACTCGGGGGGCAATCAGCCCCAGCATTTT; V gene: TRBV2; clone size: NA; J gene: TRBJ1-5; D gene: NA
CDR3 protein: CASSLLRGYNEQFF; CDR3 DNA: TGTGCCAGCAGCTTATTGAGGGGCTACAATGAGCAGTTCTTC; V gene: TRBV7-8; clone size: many; J gene: TRBJ2-1; D gene: NA
CDR3 protein: CASSSQGGDPYTGELFF; CDR3 DNA: TGTGCCAGCAGCAGCCAGGGGGGGGACCCCTACACCGGGGAGCTGTTTTTT; V gene: TRBV7-6; clone size: many; J gene: TRBJ2-2; D gene: NA
CDR3 protein: CASSPGTGRYGATQYF; CDR3 DNA: TGTGCCAGCAGTCCTGGGACAGGGAGGTACGGGGCCACCCAGTACTTC; V gene: TRBV28; clone size: medium-sized; J gene: TRBJ2-5; D gene: TRBD1
CDR3 protein: CASSEGSEQYF; CDR3 DNA: TGCGCCAGCAGTGAGGGGTCCGAGCAGTACTTC; V gene: TRBV5-1; clone size: NA; J gene: TRBJ2-7; D gene: NA
CDR3 protein: CASSPFGVGRTQYF; CDR3 DNA: TGTGCCAGCAGCCCATTCGGCGTGGGCAGGACCCAGTACTTC; V gene: TRBV7-2; clone size: few; J gene: TRBJ2-5; D gene: NA
CDR3 protein: CASSLYGVDGYTF; CDR3 DNA: TGTGCCAGCAGCTTATATGGGGTCGATGGCTACACCTTC; V gene: TRBV11-2; clone size: few; J gene: TRBJ1-2; D gene: NA
CDR3 protein: CASSETAEGDYGYTF; CDR3 DNA: TGTGCCAGCAGTGAAACTGCAGAAGGGGACTATGGCTACACCTTC; V gene: TRBV25-1; clone size: NA; J gene: TRBJ1-2; D gene: NA
CDR3 protein: CASSLAGGTWEQYF; CDR3 DNA: TGCGCCAGCAGCTTGGCAGGGGGCACCTGGGAGCAGTACTTC; V gene: TRBV5-1; clone size: NA; J gene: TRBJ2-7; D gene: TRBD1
CDR3 protein: CASSFRSGFTDTQYF; CDR3 DNA: TGTGCCAGCAGCTTTCGGAGCGGGTTCACAGATACGCAGTATTTT; V gene: TRBV11-2; clone size: few; J gene: TRBJ2-3; D gene: NA
CDR3 protein: CASSLARAGGPRDEQFF; CDR3 DNA: TGTGCCAGCAGCTTAGCCCGGGCGGGGGGCCCCCGGGATGAGCAGTTCTTC; V gene: TRBV11-2; clone size: NA; J gene: TRBJ2-1; D gene: TRBD2
CDR3 protein: CASSRKAGQVASGANVLTF; CDR3 DNA: TGTGCCAGCAGCCGAAAAGCGGGACAGGTAGCCTCTGGGGCCAACGTCCTGACTTTC; V gene: TRBV7-2; clone size: few; J gene: TRBJ2-6; D gene: NA
CDR3 protein: CASSWQVLPGNVLTF; CDR3 DNA: TGTGCCAGCAGCTGGCAGGTCCTTCCCGGCAACGTCCTGACTTTC; V gene: TRBV7-2; clone size: NA; J gene: TRBJ2-6; D gene: NA
CDR3 protein: CATSDPSTGGDYGYTF; CDR3 DNA: TGTGCCACCAGTGACCCCAGCACAGGGGGTGACTATGGCTACACCTTC; V gene: TRBV24-1; clone size: NA; J gene: TRBJ1-2; D gene: TRBD1
CDR3 protein: CASSRFGSGNTIYF; CDR3 DNA: TGTGCCAGCAGCCGTTTTGGCTCTGGAAACACCATATATTTT; V gene: TRBV7-9; clone size: NA; J gene: TRBJ1-3; D gene: NA
CDR3 protein: CSAWPASRGPSF; CDR3 DNA: TGCAGTGCTTGGCCCGCTAGTAGGGGACCCTCCTTC; V gene: TRBV20-1; clone size: few; J gene: TRBJ1-2; D gene: NA
CDR3 protein: CASSETLVGLAKNIQYF; CDR3 DNA: TGTGCCAGCAGTGAAACACTGGTTGGCCTAGCCAAAAACATTCAGTACTTC; V gene: TRBV2; clone size: few; J gene: TRBJ2-4; D gene: NA
CDR3 protein: CASGPTGYYGYTF; CDR3 DNA: TGTGCCAGCGGTCCCACAGGGTACTATGGCTACACCTTC; V gene: TRBV27; clone size: many; J gene: TRBJ1-2; D gene: NA
CDR3 protein: CASSSGTSGGAGDTQYF; CDR3 DNA: TGTGCCAGCAGCAGTGGGACTAGCGGGGGGGCAGGAGATACGCAGTATTTT; V gene: TRBV7-2; clone size: few; J gene: TRBJ2-3; D gene: TRBD2
CDR3 protein: CASSQGQERPQHF; CDR3 DNA: TGTGCCAGCAGCCAAGGACAGGAGAGGCCCCAGCATTTT; V gene: TRBV4-2; clone size: few; J gene: TRBJ1-5; D gene: NA
CDR3 protein: CASSPRIAGRGELFF; CDR3 DNA: TGTGCCAGCAGCCCCCGGATAGCGGGGCGGGGGGAGCTGTTTTTT; V gene: TRBV9; clone size: NA; J gene: TRBJ2-2; D gene: TRBD2
CDR3 protein: CASSQEGRENTGELFF; CDR3 DNA: TGTGCCAGCAGCCAAGAAGGGAGGGAGAACACCGGGGAGCTGTTTTTT; V gene: TRBV4-2; clone size: many; J gene: TRBJ2-2; D gene: TRBD2
CDR3 protein: CSGGGSQETQYF; CDR3 DNA: TGCAGCGGGGGGGGGTCACAAGAGACCCAGTACTTC; V gene: TRBV29-1; clone size: NA; J gene: TRBJ2-5; D gene: TRBD2
CDR3 protein: CASSTGANVLTF; CDR3 DNA: TGTGCCAGCAGTACTGGGGCCAACGTCCTGACTTTC; V gene: TRBV9; clone size: many; J gene: TRBJ2-6; D gene: NA
CDR3 protein: CSVFLDSSSYEQYF; CDR3 DNA: TGCAGCGTTTTCCTAGACTCAAGCTCCTACGAGCAGTACTTC; V gene: TRBV29-1; clone size: medium-sized; J gene: TRBJ2-7; D gene: NA
CDR3 protein: CASSPGRGLNGELFF; CDR3 DNA: TGTGCCAGCAGTCCCGGCCGGGGGCTTAACGGGGAGCTGTTTTTT; V gene: TRBV6-2/TRBV6-3; clone size: many; J gene: TRBJ2-2; D gene: NA
CDR3 protein: CASSPEQGADTQYF; CDR3 DNA: TGTGCCAGCAGCCCCGAACAGGGTGCAGATACGCAGTATTTT; V gene: TRBV5-8; clone size: NA; J gene: TRBJ2-3; D gene: NA
CDR3 protein: CASSQAPGGNQPQHF; CDR3 DNA: TGCGCCAGCAGCCAAGCTCCAGGGGGCAATCAGCCCCAGCATTTT; V gene: TRBV4-3; clone size: few; J gene: TRBJ1-5; D gene: NA
CDR3 protein: CASSPRVGSGANVLTF; CDR3 DNA: TGTGCCAGCAGCCCTAGGGTGGGCAGTGGGGCCAACGTCCTGACTTTC; V gene: TRBV3-1; clone size: NA; J gene: TRBJ2-6; D gene: NA
CDR3 protein: CASSRTTGVVTDTQYF; CDR3 DNA: TGCGCCAGCAGCCGAACGACAGGGGTTGTGACAGATACGCAGTATTTT; V gene: TRBV5-1; clone size: NA; J gene: TRBJ2-3; D gene: TRBD1
CDR3 protein: CASSISQFLQQETQYF; CDR3 DNA: TGTGCCAGCAGCATTAGCCAGTTTCTCCAGCAAGAGACCCAGTACTTC; V gene: TRBV11-2; clone size: many; J gene: TRBJ2-5; D gene: NA
CDR3 protein: CASSHGKVRETQYF; CDR3 DNA: TGCGCCAGCAGCCATGGCAAGGTACGGGAGACCCAGTACTTC; V gene: TRBV5-1; clone size: NA; J gene: TRBJ2-5; D gene: NA
CDR3 protein: CSVGGQGRETQYF; CDR3 DNA: TGCAGCGTTGGGGGACAGGGGCGGGAGACCCAGTACTTC; V gene: TRBV29-1; clone size: NA; J gene: TRBJ2-5; D gene: TRBD1
CDR3 protein: CASSGVFTGTNYGYTF; CDR3 DNA: TGTGCCAGCAGTGGGGTATTTACAGGGACTAACTATGGCTACACCTTC; V gene: TRBV2; clone size: NA; J gene: TRBJ1-2; D gene: NA
CDR3 protein: CASSYVRVREAFF; CDR3 DNA: TGTGCCAGCAGTTACGTCCGGGTAAGGGAAGCTTTCTTT; V gene: TRBV6-5; clone size: many; J gene: TRBJ1-1; D gene: NA
CDR3 protein: CSARDRGNSPLHF; CDR3 DNA: TGCAGTGCTAGAGACAGGGGTAATTCACCCCTCCACTTT; V gene: TRBV20-1; clone size: NA; J gene: TRBJ1-6; D gene: NA
CDR3 protein: CASSLGSPYEQYF; CDR3 DNA: TGTGCCAGCAGCTTGGGCAGTCCTTACGAGCAGTACTTC; V gene: TRBV5-6; clone size: many; J gene: TRBJ2-7; D gene: NA
CDR3 protein: CASSLFRELFF; CDR3 DNA: TGTGCCAGCAGTTTATTTAGGGAGCTGTTTTTT; V gene: TRBV28; clone size: NA; J gene: TRBJ2-2; D gene: NA
CDR3 protein: CASSYDRGAYEQYF; CDR3 DNA: TGCGCCAGCAGCTACGACAGGGGCGCCTACGAGCAGTACTTC; V gene: TRBV5-1; clone size: NA; J gene: TRBJ2-7; D gene: TRBD1
CDR3 protein: CASSGRRNTQYF; CDR3 DNA: TGTGCCAGCAGTGGCAGAAGAAATACGCAGTATTTT; V gene: TRBV2; clone size: NA; J gene: TRBJ2-3; D gene: NA
CDR3 protein: CATSPLTGVNTEAFF; CDR3 DNA: TGTGCCACCAGCCCCCTGACAGGGGTCAACACTGAAGCTTTCTTT; V gene: TRBV15; clone size: few; J gene: TRBJ1-1; D gene: TRBD1
CDR3 protein: CASRPSGGDGYTF; CDR3 DNA: TGTGCCAGCAGGCCTTCCGGTGGGGATGGCTACACCTTC; V gene: TRBV6-5; clone size: few; J gene: TRBJ1-2; D gene: NA
CDR3 protein: CSAPQGFKYNEQFF; CDR3 DNA: TGCAGTGCTCCACAGGGATTTAAATACAATGAGCAGTTCTTC; V gene: TRBV20-1; clone size: many; J gene: TRBJ2-1; D gene: NA